These T cell receptor beta chains were read from a single sample in a study of control samples from healthy donors and cancer patients. TCRdb keeps only in-frame clones here, not all; method: immunoSEQ multiplex PCR. In the table there are about 130,000 clones, over 75% of which are singletons. The sample was blood. Source of these receptors: a man aged 18 to 30 in good health. Both conserved end residues are part of each CDR3. A D gene is named only where the DNA matches it firmly. Only part of the rows carry a size: once, few, many, or a class if the clone is expanded.

J | D | V | size | DNA | CDR3
TRBJ2-7 | TRBD2 | TRBV9 | few | TGTGCCAGCAGCGTAGCAGCGGGAGGCTACGAGCAGTACTTC | CASSVAAGGYEQYF
TRBJ2-1 | NA | TRBV27 | NA | TGTGCCAGCAGTTCTCGGACAGACGGCCGCAGCTCCTACAATGAGCAGTTCTTC | CASSSRTDGRSSYNEQFF
TRBJ2-7 | TRBD1 | TRBV7-9 | few | TGTGCCAGCAGCTCACAGGGACAGGGGTACGAGCAGTACTTC | CASSSQGQGYEQYF
TRBJ2-2 | TRBD2 | TRBV19 | NA | TGTGCCAGTAAGCGGGAGGGGACGAACGGGGAGCTGTTTTTT | CASKREGTNGELFF
TRBJ2-1 | TRBD2 | TRBV14 | NA | TGTGCCAGCAGATCCGGACTAGCGGGGGGTTACAATGAGCAGTTCTTC | CASRSGLAGGYNEQFF
TRBJ1-3 | NA | TRBV9 | NA | TGTGCCAGCAGCGTAGGTTCAGGCGTCGGCGGGGGGCCTGGAAACACCATATATTTT | CASSVGSGVGGGPGNTIYF
TRBJ1-1 | NA | TRBV30 | NA | TGTGCCTGGAATGAAGGGGCGAACACTGAAGCTTTCTTT | CAWNEGANTEAFF
TRBJ1-1 | NA | TRBV28 | NA | TGTGCCAGCATTCACAGTTCAAACACTGAAGCTTTCTTT | CASIHSSNTEAFF
TRBJ1-1 | TRBD1 | TRBV4-1 | NA | TGCGCCAGCAGCCAAGCAGGCGGACAGGGGCCCGAGACTGAAGCTTTCTTT | CASSQAGGQGPETEAFF
TRBJ1-6 | NA | TRBV6-1 | NA | TGTGCCAGCAGTGAAGCGCTCCTTACACCCCTCCACTTT | CASSEALLTPLHF
TRBJ2-1 | TRBD1 | TRBV19 | NA | TGTGCCAGTAGTATCATCCGGGACAGGGCCTACAATGAGCAGTTCTTC | CASSIIRDRAYNEQFF
TRBJ1-6 | NA | TRBV11-1 | NA | TGTGCCAGCAGCTTATCGGACGGCTATAATTCACCCCTCCACTTT | CASSLSDGYNSPLHF
TRBJ2-7 | NA | TRBV5-1 | few | TGCGCCAGCAGCTTGTTTACCATGTACGAGCAGTACTTC | CASSLFTMYEQYF
TRBJ2-3 | TRBD2 | TRBV24-1 | NA | TGTGCCACCAGTGACCGGACTAGCGGGGATACAGATACGCAGTATTTT | CATSDRTSGDTDTQYF
TRBJ2-7 | NA | TRBV7-3 | few | TGTGCCAGCAGCTTAAATCCGGGCCTCGAGCAGTACTTC | CASSLNPGLEQYF
TRBJ2-3 | TRBD1 | TRBV30 | NA | TGTGCCTGGTCTCTCCGGGGCAGGGGGCGGGCAGATACGCAGTATTTT | CAWSLRGRGRADTQYF
TRBJ2-7 | NA | TRBV25-1 | NA | TGTGCCAGCAGTTTTAACAACGAGCAGTACTTC | CASSFNNEQYF
TRBJ2-2 | TRBD2 | TRBV5-4 | NA | TGTGCCAGCAGCTTGGGTGGGCTAGCGGGAGCTACCGGGGAGCTGTTTTTT | CASSLGGLAGATGELFF
TRBJ1-1 | NA | TRBV28 | once | TGTGCCAGCAGTTTACCGGGACTCAGGAACACTGAAGCTTTCTTT | CASSLPGLRNTEAFF
TRBJ1-5 | TRBD1 | TRBV23-1 | NA | TGCGCCAGCAGTCATCTAGCCGGGACAGGGAACAATCAGCCCCAGCATTTT | CASSHLAGTGNNQPQHF
TRBJ2-7 | NA | TRBV3-1/TRBV3-2 | NA | TGTGCCAGCAGCCAGGGCTTAGCTGCCACCTACGAGCAGTACTTC | CASSQGLAATYEQYF
TRBJ2-5 | NA | TRBV4-3 | NA | TGCGCCAGCAGCCAAGATTCCGCCCAAGAGACCCAGTACTTC | CASSQDSAQETQYF
TRBJ2-7 | NA | TRBV27 | once | TGTGCCAGCAGTTTATCGGTGGGAAACTACGAGCAGTACTTC | CASSLSVGNYEQYF
TRBJ1-2 | TRBD1 | TRBV29-1 | NA | TGCAGCGTTGGACAGGGCTATGGCTACACCTTC | CSVGQGYGYTF
TRBJ1-6 | NA | TRBV19 | NA | TGTGCCAGTAGTATCGGCGGAGATAATTCACCCCTCCACTTT | CASSIGGDNSPLHF
TRBJ2-7 | TRBD1 | TRBV6-2/TRBV6-3 | once | TGTGCCAGCAGTAACGGACAGGGCCTCTCCTACGAGCAGTACTTC | CASSNGQGLSYEQYF
TRBJ2-2 | NA | TRBV7-2 | NA | TGTGCCAGCAGCTTCGGAGCGCAAGGGCCCGGGGAGCTGTTTTTT | CASSFGAQGPGELFF